The source of this T cell receptor (beta chain) is a study of beta chain features in type 1 diabetes. The germline V gene encodes CDR1 SSHAT and CDR2 FNYEAQ (reference sequence). CDR3 length equals 15 residues. Notes on the study in general: Shorter TCRB CDR3s, moderately but significantly so, marked every one of the four CD4+ subsets in Type 1 diabetes patients.

Expressed TCRB transcripts got sequenced, as all isolated RNA was reverse transcribed. Clones were sequenced by immunoSEQ multiplex PCR, and TCRdb holds only the in-frame ones, with some missing. The sample holds hundreds of thousands of clones, 11% to 15% seen once. A word on this clone: What it binds is not known. A junction end diverges from the germline sequence, so it may reflect a read error.

The sample was naive CD4+ T cells from blood. The chain employs TRBV7-7 and TRBJ1-6; 8 bases line up with TRBD1. The sequence derives from a man between 18 and 29 years old with type 1 diabetes. Written as DNA, the CDR3 is TGTGCTAGCAGCCCCGGGACAGGCCGAAGTTCACCCCTCCACTTT. Protein sequence: CASSPGTGRSSPLHF.